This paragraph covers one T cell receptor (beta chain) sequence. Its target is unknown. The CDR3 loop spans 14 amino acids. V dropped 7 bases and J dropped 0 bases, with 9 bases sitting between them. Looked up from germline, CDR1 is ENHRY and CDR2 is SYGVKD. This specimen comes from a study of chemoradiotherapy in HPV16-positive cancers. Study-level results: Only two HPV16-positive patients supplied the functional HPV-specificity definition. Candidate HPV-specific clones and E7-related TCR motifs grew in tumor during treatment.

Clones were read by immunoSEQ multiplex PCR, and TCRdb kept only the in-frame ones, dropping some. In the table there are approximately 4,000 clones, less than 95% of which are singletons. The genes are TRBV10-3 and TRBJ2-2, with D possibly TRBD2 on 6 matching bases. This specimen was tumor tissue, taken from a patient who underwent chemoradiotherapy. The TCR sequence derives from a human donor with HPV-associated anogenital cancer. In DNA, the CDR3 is TGTGCCATCAAGGGCGGGGCGAACACCGGGGAGCTGTTTTTT. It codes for CAIKGGANTGELFF.